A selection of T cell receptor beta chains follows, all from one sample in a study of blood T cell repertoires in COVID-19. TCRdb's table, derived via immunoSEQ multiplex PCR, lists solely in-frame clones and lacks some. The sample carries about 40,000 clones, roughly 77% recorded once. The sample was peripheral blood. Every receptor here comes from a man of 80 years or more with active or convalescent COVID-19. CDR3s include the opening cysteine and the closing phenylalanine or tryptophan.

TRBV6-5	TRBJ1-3	CASRGTGSGNTIYF
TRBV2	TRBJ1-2	CASSLEGWGSYGYTF
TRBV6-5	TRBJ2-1	CATHREARSYNEQFF
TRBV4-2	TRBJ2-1	CASSQGRTSGGANEQFF
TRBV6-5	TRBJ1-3	CASSYSGQGENTIYF
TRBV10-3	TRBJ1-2	CAISEEETYGYTF
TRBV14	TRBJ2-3	CASSQDRRTGGRTDTQYF
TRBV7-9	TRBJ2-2	CASMWRAGELFF
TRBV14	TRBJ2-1	CASSPASGGYNEQFF
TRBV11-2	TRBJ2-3	CASTPGRGTSTDTQYF
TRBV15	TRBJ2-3	CATSRTGGDTQYF
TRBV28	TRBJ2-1	CASSIDRNYNEQFF
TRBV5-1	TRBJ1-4	CASSLGQGLRNEKLFF
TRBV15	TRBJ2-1	CATSRASGEQFF
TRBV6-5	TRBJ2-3	CASSPGDTQYF
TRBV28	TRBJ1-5	CASSLSWGQGNQPQHF
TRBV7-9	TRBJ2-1	CASSSTRDFYNEQFF
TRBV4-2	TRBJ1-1	CASSQESGPNTEAFF
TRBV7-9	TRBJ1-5	CASSAGTGGSNQPQHF
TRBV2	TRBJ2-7	CASRLAGGPGREQYF
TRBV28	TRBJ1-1	CASSPAGTGGSEAFF
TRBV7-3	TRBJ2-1	CASSPGGAGDNEQFF
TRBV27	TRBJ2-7	CASRTGGFEQYF
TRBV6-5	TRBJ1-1	CASGGTREAFF
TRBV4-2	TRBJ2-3	CASSQVASGGQPSTDTQYF
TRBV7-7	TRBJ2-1	CASSPMQTSGRWGNEQFF
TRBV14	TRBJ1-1	CASSQVGGGNTEAFF
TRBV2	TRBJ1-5	CASSDPRLIGNQPQHF
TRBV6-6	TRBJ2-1	CASRPTGAEQFF
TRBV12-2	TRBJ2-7	CASRFARGNEQYF
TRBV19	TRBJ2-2	CASSSASGTGELFF
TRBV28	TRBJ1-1	CASSFLRDWEAFF
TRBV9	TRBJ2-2	CASSARFSGGGTGELFF
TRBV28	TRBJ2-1	CASSLSGLAGGYNEQFF
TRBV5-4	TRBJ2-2	CASSQGTRITGELFF
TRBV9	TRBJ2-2	CASSVATGRAPGELFF
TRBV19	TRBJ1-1	CASREVNTEAFF
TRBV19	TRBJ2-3	CASSTSGRSTDTQYF
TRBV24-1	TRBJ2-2	CATEPGQSNTGELFF